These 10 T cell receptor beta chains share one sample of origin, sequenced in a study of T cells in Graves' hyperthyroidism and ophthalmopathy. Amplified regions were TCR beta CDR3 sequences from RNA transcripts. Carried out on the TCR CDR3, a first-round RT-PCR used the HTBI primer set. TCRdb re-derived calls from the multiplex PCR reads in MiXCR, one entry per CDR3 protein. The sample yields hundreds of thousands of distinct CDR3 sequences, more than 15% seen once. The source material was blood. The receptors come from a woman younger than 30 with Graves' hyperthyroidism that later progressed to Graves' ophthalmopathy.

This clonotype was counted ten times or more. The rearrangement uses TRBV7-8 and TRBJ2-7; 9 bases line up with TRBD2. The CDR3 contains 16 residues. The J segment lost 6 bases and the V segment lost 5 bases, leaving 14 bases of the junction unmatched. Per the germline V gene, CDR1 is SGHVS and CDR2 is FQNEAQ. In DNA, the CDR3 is TGTGCCAGCAGCGTCGGTCTAGCGGGATTAGCAGCCGAGCAGTACTTC. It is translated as CASSVGLAGLAAEQYF.

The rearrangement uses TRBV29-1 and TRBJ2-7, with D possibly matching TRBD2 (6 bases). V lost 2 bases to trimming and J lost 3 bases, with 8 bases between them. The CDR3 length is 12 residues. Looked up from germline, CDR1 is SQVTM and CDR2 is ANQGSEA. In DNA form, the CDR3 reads TGCAGCGTTGAACGGGAGAACTACGAGCAGTACTTC. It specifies CSVERENYEQYF.

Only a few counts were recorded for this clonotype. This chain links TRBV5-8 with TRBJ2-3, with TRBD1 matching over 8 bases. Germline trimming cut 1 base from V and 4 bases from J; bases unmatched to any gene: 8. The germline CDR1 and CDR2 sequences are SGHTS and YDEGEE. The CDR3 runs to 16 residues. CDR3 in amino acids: CASSLRTGGFPDTQYF. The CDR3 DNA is TGTGCCAGCAGCTTGAGAACAGGGGGATTCCCAGATACGCAGTATTTT.

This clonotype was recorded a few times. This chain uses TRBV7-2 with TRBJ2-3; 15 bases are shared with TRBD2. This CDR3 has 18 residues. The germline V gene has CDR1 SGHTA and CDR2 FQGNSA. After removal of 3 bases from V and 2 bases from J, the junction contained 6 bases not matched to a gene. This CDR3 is CASSFVGTSGRPTDTQYF. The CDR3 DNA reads TGTGCCAGCAGCTTTGTTGGGACTAGCGGGAGGCCCACAGATACGCAGTATTTT.

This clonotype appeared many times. CDR3 bases: TGTGCCAGCAGATCTCAGGGGGATCCCTACGAGCAGTACTTC. It translates to CASRSQGDPYEQYF. J is TRBJ2-7 and V is TRBV12-3 or TRBV12-4; 7 bases are shared with TRBD1. This CDR3 has 14 amino acids. V trimming: 6 bases; J trimming: 2 bases; junction bases outside the gene matches: 7.

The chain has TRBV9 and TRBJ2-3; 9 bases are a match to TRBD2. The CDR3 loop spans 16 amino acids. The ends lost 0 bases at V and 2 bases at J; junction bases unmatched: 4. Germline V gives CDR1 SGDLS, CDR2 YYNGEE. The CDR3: CASSVVASGNTDTQYF. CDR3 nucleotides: TGTGCCAGCAGCGTAGTAGCTAGCGGGAACACAGATACGCAGTATTTT.

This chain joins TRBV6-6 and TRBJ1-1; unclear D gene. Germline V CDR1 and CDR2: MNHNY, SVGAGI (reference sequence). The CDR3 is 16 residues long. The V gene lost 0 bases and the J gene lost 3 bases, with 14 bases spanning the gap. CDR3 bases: TGTGCCAGCAGTTACTCCTCCGCAGGTTCCTACACTGAAGCTTTCTTT. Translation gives CASSYSSAGSYTEAFF.

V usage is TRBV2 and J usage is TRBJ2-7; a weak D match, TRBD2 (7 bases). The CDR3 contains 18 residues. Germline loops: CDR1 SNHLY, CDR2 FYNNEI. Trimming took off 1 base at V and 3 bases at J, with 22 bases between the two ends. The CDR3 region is CASSEVGGPLPSDYEQYF. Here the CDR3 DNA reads TGTGCCAGCAGTGAAGTCGGGGGGCCTCTCCCGAGCGACTACGAGCAGTACTTC.

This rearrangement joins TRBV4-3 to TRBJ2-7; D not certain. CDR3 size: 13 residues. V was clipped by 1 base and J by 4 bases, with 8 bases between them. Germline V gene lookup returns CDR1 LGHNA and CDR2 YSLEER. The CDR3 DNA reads TGCGCCAGCAGCCAAGGGCTGGGATACGAGCAGTACTTC. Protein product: CASSQGLGYEQYF.

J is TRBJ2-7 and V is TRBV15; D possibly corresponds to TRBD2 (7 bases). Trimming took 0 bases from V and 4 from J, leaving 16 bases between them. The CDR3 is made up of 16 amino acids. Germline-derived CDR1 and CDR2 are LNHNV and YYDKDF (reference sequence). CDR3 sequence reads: CATSRDLGGGPYEQYF. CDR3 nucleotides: TGTGCCACCAGCAGAGATCTAGGGGGGGGGCCATACGAGCAGTACTTC. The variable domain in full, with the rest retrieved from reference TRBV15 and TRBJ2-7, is DAMVIQNPRYQVTQFGKPVTLSCSQTLNHNVMYWYQQKSSQAPKLLFHYYDKDFNNEADTPDNFQSRRPNTSFCFLDIRSPGLGDTAMYLCATSRDLGGGPYEQYFGPGTRLTVT.